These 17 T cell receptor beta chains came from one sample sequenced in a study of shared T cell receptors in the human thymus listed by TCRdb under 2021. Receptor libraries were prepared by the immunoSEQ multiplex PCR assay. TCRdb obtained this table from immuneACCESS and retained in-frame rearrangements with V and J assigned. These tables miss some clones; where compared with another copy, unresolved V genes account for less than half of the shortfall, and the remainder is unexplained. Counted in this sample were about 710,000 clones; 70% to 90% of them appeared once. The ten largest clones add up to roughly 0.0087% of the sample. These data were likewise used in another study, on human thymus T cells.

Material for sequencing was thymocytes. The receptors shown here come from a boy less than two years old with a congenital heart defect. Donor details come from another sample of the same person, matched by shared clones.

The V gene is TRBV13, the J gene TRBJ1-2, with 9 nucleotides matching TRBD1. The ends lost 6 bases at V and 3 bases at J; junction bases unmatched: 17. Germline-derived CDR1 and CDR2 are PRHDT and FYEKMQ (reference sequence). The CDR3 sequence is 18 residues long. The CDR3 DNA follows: TGTGCCAGCAGACCGCGACAGGGGGTTCTCCCCCTTTACTATGGCTACACCTTC. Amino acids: CASRPRQGVLPLYYGYTF.

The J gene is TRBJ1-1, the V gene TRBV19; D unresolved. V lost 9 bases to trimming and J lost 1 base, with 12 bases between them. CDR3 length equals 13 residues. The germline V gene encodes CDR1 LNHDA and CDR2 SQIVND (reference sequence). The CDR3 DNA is TGTGCCAGCAGGACTCGGACGAACACTGAAGCTTTCTTT. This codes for CASRTRTNTEAFF.

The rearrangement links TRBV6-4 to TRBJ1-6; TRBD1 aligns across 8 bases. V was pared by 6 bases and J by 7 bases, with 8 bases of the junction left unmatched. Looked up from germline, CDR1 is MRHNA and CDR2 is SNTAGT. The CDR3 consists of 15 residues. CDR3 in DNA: TGTGCCAGCAGGGATGAGGACAGGGAAAATTCACCCCTCCACTTT. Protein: CASRDEDRENSPLHF.

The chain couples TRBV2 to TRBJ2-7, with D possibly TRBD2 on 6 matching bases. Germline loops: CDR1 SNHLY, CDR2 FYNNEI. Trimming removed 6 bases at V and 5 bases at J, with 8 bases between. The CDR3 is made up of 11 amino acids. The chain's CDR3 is CASSGSHEQYF. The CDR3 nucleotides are TGTGCCAGCAGCGGGAGTCACGAGCAGTACTTC.

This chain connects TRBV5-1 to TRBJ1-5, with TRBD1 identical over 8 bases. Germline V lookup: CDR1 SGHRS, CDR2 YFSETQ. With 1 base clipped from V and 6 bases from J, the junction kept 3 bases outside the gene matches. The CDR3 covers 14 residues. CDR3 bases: TGCGCCAGCAGCTTGTCAGGGGGCGTTCAGCCCCAGCATTTT. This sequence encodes CASSLSGGVQPQHF.

The CDR3 loop reads CASSRLRSSYNEQFF. CDR3 coding DNA: TGTGCCAGCAGTCGGCTCCGGAGCTCCTACAATGAGCAGTTCTTC. The rearrangement links TRBV6-6 to TRBJ2-1; D is unresolved. Between the trimmed V and J ends, which lost 5 bases and 0 bases, there was a span of 11 bases. Germline assignment: CDR1 MNHNY and CDR2 SVGAGI (reference sequence). The CDR3 totals 15 residues.

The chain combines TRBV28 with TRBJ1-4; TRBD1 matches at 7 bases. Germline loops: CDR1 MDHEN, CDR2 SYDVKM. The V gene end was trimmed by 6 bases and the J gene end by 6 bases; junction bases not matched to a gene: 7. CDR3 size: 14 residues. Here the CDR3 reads CASRPDRRDEKLFF. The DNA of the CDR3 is TGTGCCAGCAGACCGGACAGGAGGGATGAAAAACTGTTTTTT.

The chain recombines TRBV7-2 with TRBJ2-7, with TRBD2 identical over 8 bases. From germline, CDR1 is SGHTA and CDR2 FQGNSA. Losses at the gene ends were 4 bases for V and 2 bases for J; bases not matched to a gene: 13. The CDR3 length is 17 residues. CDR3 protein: CASSSTFPGTRTYEQYF. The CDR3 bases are TGTGCCAGCAGCTCCACTTTCCCCGGGACTAGGACCTACGAGCAGTACTTC.

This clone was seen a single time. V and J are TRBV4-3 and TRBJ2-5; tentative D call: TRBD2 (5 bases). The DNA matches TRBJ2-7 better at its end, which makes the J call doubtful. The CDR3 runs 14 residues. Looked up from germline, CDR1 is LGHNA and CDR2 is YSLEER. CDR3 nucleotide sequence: TGCGCCAGCAGCCAAGACCGAGGGAGTAGCGAGCAGTACTTC. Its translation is CASSQDRGSSEQYF.

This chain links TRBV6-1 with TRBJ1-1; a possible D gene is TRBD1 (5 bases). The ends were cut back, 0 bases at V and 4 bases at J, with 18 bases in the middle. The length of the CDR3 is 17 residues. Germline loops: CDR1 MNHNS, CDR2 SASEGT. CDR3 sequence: CASSEARQGGTCTEAFF. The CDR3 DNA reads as TGTGCCAGCAGTGAAGCGAGGCAGGGCGGAACTTGCACTGAAGCTTTCTTT.

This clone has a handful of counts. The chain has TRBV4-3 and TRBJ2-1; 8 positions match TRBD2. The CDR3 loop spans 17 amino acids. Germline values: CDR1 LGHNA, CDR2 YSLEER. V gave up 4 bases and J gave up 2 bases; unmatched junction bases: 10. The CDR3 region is CASSREIAGRPYNEQFF. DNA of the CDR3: TGCGCCAGCAGCCGAGAAATAGCGGGAAGGCCCTACAATGAGCAGTTCTTC.

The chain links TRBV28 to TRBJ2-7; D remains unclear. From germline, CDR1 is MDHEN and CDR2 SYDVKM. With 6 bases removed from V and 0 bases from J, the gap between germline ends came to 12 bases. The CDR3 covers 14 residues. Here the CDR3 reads CASSSRSLSYEQYF. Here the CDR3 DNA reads TGTGCCAGCAGCTCCAGATCCCTCTCCTACGAGCAGTACTTC.

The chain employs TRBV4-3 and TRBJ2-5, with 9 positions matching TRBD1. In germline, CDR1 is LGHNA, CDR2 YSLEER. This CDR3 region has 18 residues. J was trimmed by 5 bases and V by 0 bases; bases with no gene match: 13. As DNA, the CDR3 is TGCGCCAGCAGCCAAGACGGGAGCCGGGACAGGGCAGGGGAGACCCAGTACTTC. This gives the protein CASSQDGSRDRAGETQYF.

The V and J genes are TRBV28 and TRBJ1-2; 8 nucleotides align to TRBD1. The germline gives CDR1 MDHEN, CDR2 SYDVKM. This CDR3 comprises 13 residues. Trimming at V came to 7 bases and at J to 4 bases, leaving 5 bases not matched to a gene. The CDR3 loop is CASNSDRVYGYTF. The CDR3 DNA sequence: TGTGCCAGCAATTCGGACAGGGTCTATGGCTACACCTTC.

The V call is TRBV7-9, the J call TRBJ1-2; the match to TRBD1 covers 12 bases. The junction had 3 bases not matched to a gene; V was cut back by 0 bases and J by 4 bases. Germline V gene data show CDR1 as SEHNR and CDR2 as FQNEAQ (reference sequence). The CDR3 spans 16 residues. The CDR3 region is CASSLAGQGAGYGYTF. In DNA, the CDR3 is TGTGCCAGCAGCTTAGCGGGACAGGGGGCCGGCTATGGCTACACCTTC.

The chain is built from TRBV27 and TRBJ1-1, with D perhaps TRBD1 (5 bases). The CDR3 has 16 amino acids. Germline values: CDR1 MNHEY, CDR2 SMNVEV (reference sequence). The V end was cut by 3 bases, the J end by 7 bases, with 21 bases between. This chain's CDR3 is CASSFFVPRGDDEAFF. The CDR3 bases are TGTGCCAGCAGTTTTTTTGTTCCGCGGGGGGATGATGAAGCTTTCTTT.

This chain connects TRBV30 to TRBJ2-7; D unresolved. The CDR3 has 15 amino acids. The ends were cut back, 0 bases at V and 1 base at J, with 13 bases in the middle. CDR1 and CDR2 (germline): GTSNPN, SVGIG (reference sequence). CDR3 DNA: TGTGCCTGGAGTGTAGGCCTCCCCGGGTCCTACGAGCAGTACTTC. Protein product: CAWSVGLPGSYEQYF. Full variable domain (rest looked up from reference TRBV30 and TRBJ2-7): SQTIHQWPATLVQPVGSPLSLECTVEGTSNPNLYWYRQAAGRGLQLLFYSVGIGQISSEVPQNLSASRPQDRQFILSSKKLLLSDSGFYLCAWSVGLPGSYEQYFGPGTRLTVT.